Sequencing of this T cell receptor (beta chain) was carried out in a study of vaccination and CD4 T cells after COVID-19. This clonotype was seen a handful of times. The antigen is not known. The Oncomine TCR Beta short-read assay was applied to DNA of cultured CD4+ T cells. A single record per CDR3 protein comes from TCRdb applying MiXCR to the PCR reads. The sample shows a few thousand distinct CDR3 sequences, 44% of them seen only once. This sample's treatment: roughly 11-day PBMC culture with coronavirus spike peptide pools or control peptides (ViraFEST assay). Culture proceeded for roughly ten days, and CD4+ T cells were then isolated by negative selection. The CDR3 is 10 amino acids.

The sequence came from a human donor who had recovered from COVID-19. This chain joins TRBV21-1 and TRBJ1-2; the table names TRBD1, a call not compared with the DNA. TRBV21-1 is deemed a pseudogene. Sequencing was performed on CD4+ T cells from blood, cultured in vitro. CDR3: CANPRGGYTF. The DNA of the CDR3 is TGTGCCAACCCGAGGGGCGGCTACACCTTC.